The sample holds many counts of the clone carrying this T cell receptor (beta chain). Its matching antigen is unknown. This sample was taken from a study of blood T cells in healthy people across ages. Study details: Template-switching capture recovered about one barcoded beta molecule per two T cells.

The authors drew about 10 milliliters of peripheral blood from each donor. Every sample yielded at least 6.5 million isolated PBMCs. Study-wide findings and caveats: Unknown CMV status may confound age-related changes in expanded clones.

Alongside a J-beta primer mix, a sample-barcoded 5' primer served in a second PCR lasting about 6 to 11 cycles. TCRdb reprocessed the 5' RACE reads with MiXCR, giving one entry per CDR3 protein. The sample has 550,000 to 650,000 distinct CDR3 sequences, approximately 30% seen once; the top ten hold 15% to 18%. CDR1 SGHTA and CDR2 FQGNSA come from the germline V gene. This CDR3 has 14 residues. The germline V and J ends were trimmed by 2 bases and 9 bases, with 16 bases remaining between them. The genes are TRBV7-2 and TRBJ2-5; D not resolved. Sequencing was done on a sample of blood. The receptor was isolated from a woman of 80 years or more in good health. The CDR3 DNA is TGTGCCAGCAGCTTAACCTGGGCCGAGTCGGCCCAGTACTTC. Translating gives CASSLTWAESAQYF.